This TCR beta chain was profiled in a study of blood T cell repertoires in COVID-19. Study context: The United States, Italy and Spain were the sources of the acute and convalescent COVID-19 samples. PBMCs, B-cell-depleted T cells, or T cells were the source of the cDNA or gDNA that made up the material.

The length of the CDR3 is 15 residues. Germline loops: CDR1 MDHEN, CDR2 SYDVKM. V was clipped by 7 bases and J by 7 bases; unmatched bases: 10. Authors' analysis steps: Reference gene primer amplification in the assay estimated nucleated cell counts. Repertoires were generated with immunoSEQ multiplex PCR, while TCRdb's copy carries only in-frame clones and drops some. That table is the source of V, J and clone size, and D and trimming were worked out from the DNA. The sample includes about 44,000 clones, 85% to 90% of them seen just once. The clonotype was recovered from a human donor in a cohort sampled during active COVID-19. The sample taken for sequencing was peripheral blood. The chain combines TRBV28 with TRBJ1-5, with 10 positions matching TRBD1. The CDR3 here is CASNFPGQGRQPQHF. The CDR3 DNA is TGTGCCAGCAACTTCCCGGGACAGGGGAGGCAGCCCCAGCATTTT.